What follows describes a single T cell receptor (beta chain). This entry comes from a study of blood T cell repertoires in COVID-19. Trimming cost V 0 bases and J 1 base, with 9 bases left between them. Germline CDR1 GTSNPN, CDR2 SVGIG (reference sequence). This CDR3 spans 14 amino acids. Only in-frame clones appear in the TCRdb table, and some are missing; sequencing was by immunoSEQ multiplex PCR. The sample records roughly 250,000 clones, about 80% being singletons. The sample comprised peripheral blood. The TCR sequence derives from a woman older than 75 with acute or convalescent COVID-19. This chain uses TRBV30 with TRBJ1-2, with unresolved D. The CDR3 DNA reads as TGTGCCTGGAGTGTACGACGGGATAACTATGGCTACACCTTC. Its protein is CAWSVRRDNYGYTF.